A selection of T cell receptor beta chains follows, all from one sample in a study of blood T cell repertoires in COVID-19. Produced via immunoSEQ multiplex PCR; TCRdb's table is partial and in-frame only. Altogether under 300,000 clones are present, roughly 89% being singletons, with the ten largest covering about 2.2%. Specimen: peripheral blood. The receptor set was obtained from a man aged 25-40 years who had recovered from COVID-19. The CDR3 runs from the conserved cysteine through the conserved F or W. The D gene is left open where the match is weak. The size of a clone is reported for some rows only, either as once, few or many, or as a class for expanded clones.

TGCAGCGTTGGGAGGGAGACCCAGTACTTC	CSVGRETQYF	TRBV20-1	TRBJ2-5	NA	NA
TGTGCCAGCTCACGGAATGAAGACAGGGGGTCGAACACCGGGGAGCTGTTTTTT	CASSRNEDRGSNTGELFF	TRBV18	TRBJ2-2	NA	TRBD1
TGTGCCAGCAGCTCCCAGGGTTTCGAATGGCATGGCTACACCTTC	CASSSQGFEWHGYTF	TRBV5-6	TRBJ1-2	NA	NA
TGTGCCAGCTTCGGACAGTTGAACACTGAAGCTTTCTTT	CASFGQLNTEAFF	TRBV28	TRBJ1-1	NA	NA
TGTGCCAGCAGCTTAGGTGGAGCAACTTTCTTT	CASSLGGATFF	TRBV7-2	TRBJ1-1	NA	NA
TGTGCCAGCAGCGTAGAAGTCGGGGGGGCTGAAGAGACCCAGTACTTC	CASSVEVGGAEETQYF	TRBV9	TRBJ2-5	NA	TRBD2
TGTGCCAGCAGTTTCACAGGCTATGGCTACACCTTC	CASSFTGYGYTF	TRBV27	TRBJ1-2	NA	NA
TGTGCCTGGACTACAGGGGGAGCCTGGTTC	CAWTTGGAWF	TRBV30	TRBJ1-2	NA	TRBD1
TGTGCCACCAGTGATTTTGGACAGGGCACCGGGGAGCTGTTTTTT	CATSDFGQGTGELFF	TRBV24-1	TRBJ2-2	NA	TRBD1
TGCGCCAGTCTATTAGCGGAGGGCTACGAGCAGTACTTC	CASLLAEGYEQYF	TRBV5-1	TRBJ2-7	few	NA
TGTGCCAGCAGCGCAGACTACTATGGCTACACCTTC	CASSADYYGYTF	TRBV7-2	TRBJ1-2	NA	NA
TGTGCCAGCAGCTTCAGTAGGGGGCGCGATCCCGGGGAGCTGTTTTTT	CASSFSRGRDPGELFF	TRBV7-8	TRBJ2-2	NA	TRBD1
TGCGCCAGCATCTCCCCTGAAGCTTTCTTT	CASISPEAFF	TRBV5-1	TRBJ1-1	NA	NA
TGTGCCAGTAGTGCGACGGGGGTCTATGGCTACACCTTC	CASSATGVYGYTF	TRBV19	TRBJ1-2	few	NA
TGTGCCAGCAGTGACAGGGGGCAGGTCGAGCAGTACTTC	CASSDRGQVEQYF	TRBV2	TRBJ2-7	NA	TRBD1
TGTGCCAGCAGTTACAACCGGGACAGGTACGAGCAGTACTTC	CASSYNRDRYEQYF	TRBV6-5	TRBJ2-7	NA	TRBD1
TGTGCCAGTAGTAACGGTCCGAGCTCCTACGAGCAGTACTTC	CASSNGPSSYEQYF	TRBV19	TRBJ2-7	NA	NA
TGTGCCAGCAGCGCAACTAGCGGGGGGGCGGCAGATACGCAGTATTTT	CASSATSGGAADTQYF	TRBV6-4	TRBJ2-3	NA	TRBD2
TGCGCCAGCAGCTCGTCCTATGGCTACACCTTC	CASSSSYGYTF	TRBV5-1	TRBJ1-2	NA	NA
TGTGCCAGCAGTTTAAGGCAACTAAACACCGGGGAGCTGTTTTTT	CASSLRQLNTGELFF	TRBV27	TRBJ2-2	NA	NA
TGTGCCAGCAGTGAAAGACTAGCGGCGTTCCAAGAGACCCAGTACTTC	CASSERLAAFQETQYF	TRBV2	TRBJ2-5	few	TRBD2
TGTGCCAGCTCCTTTACCCTAGCGGGGGGGAACACCGGGGAGCTGTTTTTT	CASSFTLAGGNTGELFF	TRBV10-3	TRBJ2-2	NA	TRBD2
TGTGCCAGCAGTGACCAGGGTGGCGCTGGCTACACCTTC	CASSDQGGAGYTF	TRBV6-1	TRBJ1-2	NA	NA
TGTGCCAGCAGTTACTCGAGACAGGGGGGCTATGGCTACACCTTC	CASSYSRQGGYGYTF	TRBV6-5	TRBJ1-2	NA	TRBD1
TGTGCCAGCAGTGACCTTCGGGGTCTATCACCCCTCCACTTT	CASSDLRGLSPLHF	TRBV6-2/TRBV6-3	TRBJ1-6	NA	NA
TGTGCCAGTAGTATAGAAGGACTAGCGGGACCGGATACGCAGTATTTT	CASSIEGLAGPDTQYF	TRBV19	TRBJ2-3	NA	TRBD2
TGTGCCAGCAGCTTACAAGGACAGAGCACCGGGGAGCTGTTTTTT	CASSLQGQSTGELFF	TRBV7-2	TRBJ2-2	NA	NA
TGTGCCAGCAGCCCCGAACTGACAGGGGGCAAAGATTCACCCCTCCACTTT	CASSPELTGGKDSPLHF	TRBV3-1/TRBV3-2	TRBJ1-6	NA	TRBD1
TGTGCCAGCAGCCGAGGGGACAGGGATAATTCACCCCTCCACTTT	CASSRGDRDNSPLHF	TRBV7-9	TRBJ1-6	NA	TRBD1